This T cell receptor (beta chain) was observed in a study of blood T cell repertoires in COVID-19. Sequenced by immunoSEQ multiplex PCR; TCRdb stores in-frame clones only, minus some. This table holds under 200,000 clones, roughly 80% found once. The sample consisted of PBMCs or T cells enriched from blood (not recorded which). This receptor was obtained from a woman aged 40 to 49 with acute COVID-19.

CDR3 sequence: CASSEARGSGDPIKNIQYF. The DNA for the CDR3 is TGTGCCAGCAGTGAAGCGAGGGGTTCGGGGGACCCAATCAAAAACATTCAGTACTTC. The genes are TRBV6-1 and TRBJ2-4, with a possible D match to TRBD2 (6 bases). The CDR3 runs to 19 residues. The germline gives CDR1 MNHNS, CDR2 SASEGT. Trimming cost V 0 bases and J 3 bases, with 21 bases left between them.